Listed here is a single T cell receptor beta chain. Its antigen is currently unknown. This sample is part of a study of OX40 agonist ivuxolimab in advanced cancers. About the research overall: The mean age was about 57 years, ranging from about 20 to 85, with approximately 83% of participants male. Partial responses, seen in three patients, involved one hepatocellular carcinoma and two cutaneous melanomas. Points from the study as a whole: Relative to CD4+, CD8+ T cells held more expanded clones on average. At 0.1 to 3.0 mg/kg, CD4+ and CD8+ blood T cells expanded clonally by week 6.

Germline CDR1 SQVTM, CDR2 ANQGSEA. Unmatched junction bases numbered 13, after V lost 7 bases and J lost 8 bases. The CDR3 covers 14 residues. Profiled with immunoSEQ multiplex PCR; TCRdb holds only in-frame clones, not every one. The table includes more than 40,000 clones, about 90% detected once. The sequencing used CD4+ or CD8+ T cells sorted from blood, collected in a trial of the OX40 agonist ivuxolimab. This chain connects TRBV29-1 to TRBJ2-1, with TRBD1 matching over 8 bases. This receptor was identified in an adult with an advanced solid tumor such as melanoma, head and neck, liver or kidney cancer. DNA of the CDR3: TGCAGCGCTTTGGACAGGGCGCCAGTAGATGAGCAGTTCTTC. This sequence encodes CSALDRAPVDEQFF.